This is a list of T cell receptor beta chains from one sample in a study of blood T cell repertoires in COVID-19. Clones were sequenced by immunoSEQ multiplex PCR, and TCRdb holds only the in-frame ones, with some missing. Of fewer than 500,000 clones listed, around 88% are singletons. Material for sequencing was peripheral blood. The receptors originated from a woman aged 25-40 years with acute or convalescent COVID-19. Each CDR3 is given with its conserved first and last residue. D genes are given only for firm matches. Not all rows give a size; the values are once, few, many and, for expanded clones, a class.

v_call	clone_size	d_call	j_call	cdr3_length	cdr3_aa	cdr3_nt
TRBV9	.	TRBD1	TRBJ2-7	14	CASSVADRAYEQYF	TGTGCCAGCAGCGTAGCGGACAGGGCTTACGAGCAGTACTTC
TRBV9	.	.	TRBJ2-6	15	CASSAIATGANVLTF	TGTGCCAGCAGCGCTATCGCAACGGGGGCCAACGTCCTGACTTTC
TRBV6-5	once	.	TRBJ1-1	14	CASSYFEGMTEAFF	TGTGCCAGCAGTTACTTCGAGGGCATGACTGAAGCTTTCTTT
TRBV2	.	.	TRBJ2-7	12	CASGLASYEQYF	TGTGCCAGCGGGCTAGCTTCCTACGAGCAGTACTTC
TRBV5-6	.	TRBD2	TRBJ2-1	18	CASSLLANSGSNYNEQFF	TGTGCCAGCAGCTTGCTCGCCAATAGCGGGAGCAACTACAATGAGCAGTTCTTC
TRBV18	.	TRBD1	TRBJ2-7	14	CASSPSRDRYEQYF	TGTGCCAGCTCACCGTCCCGGGACAGGTACGAGCAGTACTTC
TRBV6-5	.	.	TRBJ2-3	12	CASNYNTDTQYF	TGTGCCAGCAACTACAACACAGATACGCAGTATTTT
TRBV6-1	.	.	TRBJ1-3	16	CASSEAQGTSGNTIYF	TGTGCCAGCAGTGAAGCGCAGGGGACCTCTGGAAACACCATATATTTT
TRBV2	.	.	TRBJ1-6	18	CASSDMLQLTAYNSPLHF	TGTGCCAGCAGCGACATGTTACAGCTAACAGCCTATAATTCACCCCTCCACTTT
TRBV12-3/TRBV12-4	.	.	TRBJ2-7	13	CASRPGQLYEQYF	TGTGCCAGCAGACCTGGACAGCTCTACGAGCAGTACTTC
TRBV27	.	TRBD2	TRBJ2-1	15	CASRRGLAGGGEQFF	TGTGCCAGCCGGAGGGGACTAGCGGGGGGTGGTGAGCAGTTCTTC
TRBV5-1	.	.	TRBJ1-2	11	CASSSGNGYTF	TGCGCCAGCAGTTCGGGGAATGGCTACACCTTC
TRBV11-2	.	.	TRBJ1-2	13	CASSSNRVYGYTF	TGTGCCAGCAGCTCCAACAGGGTATATGGCTACACCTTC
TRBV5-5	.	.	TRBJ1-4	14	CASSLVASNEKLFF	TGTGCCAGCAGCTTGGTCGCGTCTAATGAAAAACTGTTTTTT
TRBV5-6	.	.	TRBJ1-2	16	CASSLERVLHRWGYTF	TGTGCCAGCAGCTTGGAACGGGTCCTTCACAGGTGGGGCTACACCTTC
TRBV9	.	TRBD2	TRBJ2-1	16	CASSAAGTSGYNEQFF	TGTGCCAGCAGCGCTGCCGGGACTAGCGGCTACAATGAGCAGTTCTTC
TRBV20-1	.	.	TRBJ1-3	15	CSASPDSSSGNTIYF	TGCAGTGCTAGTCCGGACAGTAGCTCTGGAAACACCATATATTTT
TRBV6-5	once	.	TRBJ1-2	14	CASRPTGRRWGYTF	TGTGCCAGCAGGCCTACAGGGCGGAGATGGGGCTACACCTTC
TRBV12-5	.	.	TRBJ1-6	15	CASGLSTDRRSPLHF	TGTGCTAGTGGTTTGTCGACGGACAGACGGTCACCCCTCCACTTT
TRBV4-1	.	TRBD1	TRBJ1-3	14	CASRDRGFGNTIYF	TGCGCCAGCAGGGACAGGGGATTCGGAAACACCATATATTTT
TRBV29-1	.	TRBD2	TRBJ2-1	18	CSVAGASGATKYPNEQFF	TGCAGCGTTGCAGGTGCTAGCGGGGCTACCAAGTATCCCAATGAGCAGTTCTTC
TRBV12-3/TRBV12-4	once	.	TRBJ2-3	13	CASTLEIGDTQYF	TGTGCCAGCACCCTAGAAATAGGAGATACGCAGTATTTT
TRBV5-6	.	TRBD1	TRBJ1-5	15	CASSLLGQGPQPQHF	TGTGCCAGCAGCTTGCTGGGACAGGGGCCTCAGCCCCAGCATTTT
TRBV19	.	.	TRBJ2-1	13	CASDGGNNNEQFF	TGTGCCAGTGATGGGGGGAATAACAATGAGCAGTTCTTC
TRBV30	.	.	TRBJ2-7	13	CAWSPSRDYEQYF	TGTGCCTGGAGTCCGTCCAGGGACTACGAGCAGTACTTC
TRBV7-9	once	.	TRBJ2-1	17	CASSSPPLTGNNNEQFF	TGTGCCAGCAGCTCCCCTCCCCTAACAGGGAATAACAATGAGCAGTTCTTC
TRBV30	.	TRBD1	TRBJ2-5	16	CAWSVQGQIAGETQYF	TGTGCCTGGAGTGTACAGGGGCAGATTGCAGGGGAGACCCAGTACTTC